This passage covers 27 T cell receptor beta chains from one sample sequenced in a study of blood T cells in healthy people across ages. Alongside a J-beta primer mix, a sample-barcoded 5' primer served in a second PCR lasting roughly 7 to 11 cycles. TCRdb ran MiXCR on the 5' RACE reads and lists one entry per CDR3 protein. The sample lists 600,000 to 800,000 distinct CDR3 sequences, roughly 20% occurring once. The sequencing input was blood. These receptors came from a man aged 65-85 years in good health.

DNA for the CDR3: TGTGCCACCAGCAGAGAAAGGGGCGGCTACGAGCAGTACTTC. Its translation: CATSRERGGYEQYF. The gene calls are TRBV15 and TRBJ2-7; D may be TRBD1 (5 bases). Trimming removed 0 bases at V and 3 bases at J, with 9 bases between. The CDR3 contains 14 residues. Looked up from germline, CDR1 is LNHNV and CDR2 is YYDKDF (reference sequence).

The rearrangement uses TRBV7-2 and TRBJ2-5; TRBD2 matches 8 bases. The DNA end lines up better with TRBJ2-7; the J call may be wrong. Germline lookup yields CDR1 SGHTA and CDR2 FQGNSA. The CDR3 sequence is 14 residues long. The CDR3 nucleotides are TGTGCCAGCAGCTTCGGCGGGGGGCAGTACGAGCAGTACTTC. Translation gives CASSFGGGQYEQYF.

The chain is built from TRBV5-1 and TRBJ1-1, with D possibly TRBD1 on 6 matching bases. This CDR3 contains 14 residues. Per germline, CDR1 SGHRS and CDR2 YFSETQ. V lost 4 bases to trimming and J lost 1 base, with 11 bases between them. DNA for the CDR3: TGCGCCAGCAGCACCAGGGGTGAGAACACTGAAGCTTTCTTT. It is translated as CASSTRGENTEAFF.

This clonotype appeared a few times. The rearrangement joins TRBV5-1 to TRBJ2-3; possibly TRBD2 for D (6 bases). CDR3 length: 15 amino acids. Germline V gives CDR1 SGHRS, CDR2 YFSETQ. V dropped 0 bases and J dropped 6 bases, with 14 bases sitting between them. The CDR3 region is CASSLVGGDVDTQYF. The CDR3 DNA is TGCGCCAGCAGCTTGGTCGGAGGGGATGTGGATACGCAGTATTTT.

The V call is TRBV7-2, the J call TRBJ2-3, with D unclear. The CDR3 runs 15 residues. The germline gives CDR1 SGHTA, CDR2 FQGNSA. Trimming left V 1 base short and J 1 base short, with 9 bases between. The CDR3 DNA is TGTGCCAGCAGCTTAGTTCCTTGGGGCACAGATACGCAGTATTTT. Translated, it gives CASSLVPWGTDTQYF.

This clonotype was picked up a small number of times. The gene calls are TRBV6-4 and TRBJ2-3, with TRBD2 identical over 8 bases. The CDR3 has 14 residues. The ends lost 4 bases at V and 3 bases at J; junction bases unmatched: 3. CDR1 is MRHNA and CDR2 is SNTAGT in the germline V gene. The CDR3 sequence is CASSAGLGTDTQYF. Written as DNA, the CDR3 is TGTGCCAGCAGTGCGGGACTAGGAACAGATACGCAGTATTTT.

This clonotype was detected only a few times. The CDR3 reads CASSSYRTGGDTQYF. CDR3 in DNA: TGTGCCAGCAGCTCGTATCGGACAGGGGGAGATACGCAGTATTTT. The V and J genes are TRBV11-2 and TRBJ2-3, with TRBD1 matching over 10 bases. The J segment lost 5 bases and the V segment lost 4 bases, leaving 6 bases of the junction unmatched. Germline V gives CDR1 SGHAT, CDR2 FQNNGV. CDR3 size: 15 residues.

For this clonotype: One end of the junction does not line up with germline, which may come from a read error. The chain links TRBV19 to TRBJ2-2, with 7 bases lining up with TRBD1. Germline V lookup: CDR1 LNHDA, CDR2 SQIVND (reference sequence). This CDR3 has 16 residues. The CDR3 nucleotides are TGTGCCAGTATCGGAAGGGGGCGTCAGAACACCGGGAAGCTGTTTTTT. This translates into CASIGRGRQNTGKLFF.

This clonotype came up a few times. Here the CDR3 reads CAISESGVSPRGEQYF. The CDR3 DNA follows: TGTGCCATCAGTGAGTCCGGGGTCTCCCCCAGGGGCGAGCAGTACTTC. The rearrangement joins TRBV10-3 to TRBJ2-7; possibly TRBD1 for D (6 bases). CDR3 length equals 16 residues. Germline loops: CDR1 ENHRY, CDR2 SYGVKD. V lost 0 bases and J lost 6, with 18 bases in between.

About this clonotype itself: It is likely a read error, because the conserved phenylalanine at the end of the CDR3 is missing. The CDR3 region has the DNA TGCAGTGCTAGACTAGGGAGCTACGAGCAGTACCTC. Protein product: CSARLGSYEQYL. The chain uses TRBV20-1 and TRBJ2-7; TRBD2 might be the D (5 bases). Trimming cost V 2 bases and J 3 bases, with 8 bases left between them. Germline CDR1 and CDR2: DFQATT and SNEGSKA (reference sequence). CDR3 length: 12 residues.

This sequence joins TRBV12-3 or TRBV12-4 and TRBJ1-1, with D possibly matching TRBD1 (5 bases). The V end lost 5 bases, the J end lost 3 bases, and 16 bases lay between the germline ends. This CDR3 region has 15 residues. CDR3 sequence: CASSTRLRGDTEAFF. The CDR3 region has the DNA TGTGCCAGCAGTACTCGACTGAGGGGAGACACTGAAGCTTTCTTT.

This chain connects TRBV20-1 to TRBJ2-2, with D maybe TRBD2 (6 bases). CDR3 size: 14 residues. Germline loops: CDR1 DFQATT, CDR2 SNEGSKA (reference sequence). V was trimmed by 3 bases and J by 5 bases, leaving 13 bases between them. The CDR3 DNA is TGCAGTGCTAGGTTAGCGGCTCATACCGGGGAGCTGTTTTTT. It specifies CSARLAAHTGELFF.

The gene calls are TRBV10-3 and TRBJ2-5; 8 bases match TRBD2. CDR1 and CDR2 (germline): ENHRY, SYGVKD. V shed 2 bases and J 4 bases; nucleotides not matched to a gene: 6. CDR3 length: 15 amino acids. The CDR3 DNA sequence: TGTGCCATCAGTGAGGCGGGACTAGGGGGAGAGACCCAGTACTTC. This translates into CAISEAGLGGETQYF.

This clonotype was detected only once. The genes are TRBV20-1 and TRBJ2-3; 11 nucleotides agree with TRBD2. Germline trimming cut 0 bases from V and 2 bases from J; bases unmatched to any gene: 13. The CDR3 runs 19 residues. The germline V gene has CDR1 DFQATT and CDR2 SNEGSKA (reference sequence). The CDR3 protein is CSARDRLGSGRASTDTQYF. The CDR3 DNA sequence: TGCAGTGCTAGAGACAGATTAGGTAGCGGGAGGGCCTCCACAGATACGCAGTATTTT.

This clonotype turned up a few times. The gene calls are TRBV10-3 and TRBJ2-7, with D possibly TRBD1 on 6 matching bases. The germline gives CDR1 ENHRY, CDR2 SYGVKD. The CDR3 is 15 residues long. V lost 4 bases to trimming and J lost 1 base, with 14 bases between them. The DNA of the CDR3 is TGTGCCATCAGTGGGGGAACTGGACAGTCCTACGAGCAGTACTTC. Protein product: CAISGGTGQSYEQYF.

This clonotype was counted at least ten times. V and J are TRBV9 and TRBJ1-6, with TRBD1 identical over 9 bases. This CDR3 has 16 residues. Germline-derived CDR1 and CDR2 are SGDLS and YYNGEE. Losses at the gene ends were 3 bases for V and 6 bases for J; bases not matched to a gene: 7. CDR3 sequence: CASSGPGQGSNSPLHF. The CDR3 nucleotides read TGTGCCAGCAGCGGCCCCGGACAGGGGAGTAATTCACCCCTCCACTTT.

This clonotype was counted a few times. The rearrangement links TRBV11-2 to TRBJ2-2, with 10 bases that match TRBD2. The V and J ends lost 5 bases and 6 bases, in that order; junction bases with no gene match: 12. Looked up from germline, CDR1 is SGHAT and CDR2 is FQNNGV. CDR3 length: 17 residues. The CDR3 DNA sequence: TGTGCCAGCAGCCTCCGAGGACTAGCGGTGGGAGCCGGGGAGCTGTTTTTT. Protein: CASSLRGLAVGAGELFF.

DNA of the CDR3: TGTGCCAGCAGCCCCCCGCCTGGTTCGGGCACTGAAGCTTTCTTT. Its protein is CASSPPPGSGTEAFF. The chain recombines TRBV7-6 with TRBJ1-1, with D unresolved. V was cut by 5 bases and J by 4 bases, with 17 bases left in between. Per the germline V gene, CDR1 is SGHVS and CDR2 is FNYEAQ. There are 15 residues in the CDR3.

There are a few counts of this clonotype. The chain joins TRBV5-1 to TRBJ2-1; D possibly corresponds to TRBD2 (6 bases). The DNA matches TRBJ2-7 better at its end, which makes the J call doubtful. The germline gives CDR1 SGHRS, CDR2 YFSETQ. The CDR3 runs to 14 residues. CDR3 protein: CASSLMGGRYEQYF. DNA of the CDR3: TGCGCCAGCAGCTTGATGGGAGGCCGATACGAGCAGTACTTC.

This clonotype was seen more than once but under ten times. The chain joins TRBV20-1 to TRBJ2-5; TRBD1 matches at 8 bases. The V segment lost 7 bases and the J segment 5 bases; nucleotides outside the gene matches: 6. The germline V gene encodes CDR1 DFQATT and CDR2 SNEGSKA (reference sequence). The CDR3 runs 12 residues. DNA for the CDR3: TGCAGTGTCTCGGACAGGGTTGAGACCCAGTACTTC. Protein product: CSVSDRVETQYF.

This clonotype appeared a few times. A read error may produce the germline difference seen at one junction end. J is TRBJ1-2 and V is TRBV3-1, with D possibly TRBD1 on 6 matching bases. Germline lookup yields CDR1 LGHDT and CDR2 YNNKEL (reference sequence). The CDR3 has 14 amino acids. The CDR3 is CASSQSAGTPGYTF. In DNA form, the CDR3 reads TGCGCCAGCAGCCAATCGGCCGGGACACCTGGCTACACCTTC.

This clonotype appeared many times. The rearrangement uses TRBV6-2 or TRBV6-3 and TRBJ2-3; 9 bases are a match to TRBD1. J gave up 6 bases and V 7 bases, and 11 bases lay outside the gene matches. The length of the CDR3 is 15 residues. Germline V CDR1 and CDR2: MNHEY, SVGEGT. In DNA form, the CDR3 reads TGTGCCAGCACCCCTCTTGGACAGGGGTCGGATACGCAGTATTTT. It specifies CASTPLGQGSDTQYF.

Concerning this clonotype itself: Germline is not matched at one junction end, which may reflect a read error. The chain uses TRBV27 and TRBJ2-2, with D perhaps matching TRBD1 (6 bases). The CDR3 consists of 16 residues. Germline lookup yields CDR1 MNHEY and CDR2 SMNVEV (reference sequence). CDR3 region: CVSSHLGGPNTGELFF. CDR3 bases: TGTGTCAGCAGTCATTTAGGGGGTCCGAACACCGGGGAGCTGTTTTTT.

This clonotype was seen ten or more times. CDR3: CASSPDTGTKNIQYF. In DNA, the CDR3 is TGCGCCAGCAGCCCCGACACGGGGACAAAAAACATTCAGTACTTC. This chain joins TRBV5-1 and TRBJ2-4, with D perhaps TRBD1 (6 bases). Trimming took off 4 bases at V and 4 bases at J, with 15 bases between the two ends. Germline CDR1 is SGHRS and CDR2 is YFSETQ. This CDR3 has 15 residues.

This clonotype was counted once. The CDR3 sequence is CASSLTNLFSYEQYF. The DNA of the CDR3 is TGTGCCAGCAGCTTAACTAACCTTTTCTCCTACGAGCAGTACTTC. V usage is TRBV11-2 and J usage is TRBJ2-7; D gene ambiguous. Deletions cut 2 bases from V and 0 bases from J, with 11 bases between. Germline V CDR1 and CDR2: SGHAT, FQNNGV. This CDR3 is 15 amino acids long.

The chain couples TRBV15 to TRBJ1-2; no definite D call. The CDR3 covers 16 residues. V was trimmed by 0 bases and J by 4 bases, leaving 15 bases between them. Germline V gene lookup returns CDR1 LNHNV and CDR2 YYDKDF (reference sequence). The CDR3 region is CATSRDLAGVRYGYTF. In nucleotides, the CDR3 is TGTGCCACCAGCAGAGATCTAGCGGGAGTTCGCTATGGCTACACCTTC.

This clonotype was counted many times. The rearrangement links TRBV5-1 to TRBJ1-6; D is possibly TRBD1 (6 bases). The CDR3 length is 18 residues. V lost 2 bases, J lost 0 bases, and 15 bases lay in between. Germline values: CDR1 SGHRS, CDR2 YFSETQ. CDR3 nucleotide sequence: TGCGCCAGCAGCTTTATATCGGCGGACAGCTCCTATAATTCACCCCTCCACTTT. This translates into CASSFISADSSYNSPLHF. The whole variable domain, filled in from reference TRBV5-1 and TRBJ1-6, reads KAGVTQTPRYLIKTRGQQVTLSCSPISGHRSVSWYQQTPGQGLQFLFEYFSETQRNKGNFPGRFSGRQFSNSRSEMNVSTLELGDSALYLCASSFISADSSYNSPLHFGNGTRLTVT.